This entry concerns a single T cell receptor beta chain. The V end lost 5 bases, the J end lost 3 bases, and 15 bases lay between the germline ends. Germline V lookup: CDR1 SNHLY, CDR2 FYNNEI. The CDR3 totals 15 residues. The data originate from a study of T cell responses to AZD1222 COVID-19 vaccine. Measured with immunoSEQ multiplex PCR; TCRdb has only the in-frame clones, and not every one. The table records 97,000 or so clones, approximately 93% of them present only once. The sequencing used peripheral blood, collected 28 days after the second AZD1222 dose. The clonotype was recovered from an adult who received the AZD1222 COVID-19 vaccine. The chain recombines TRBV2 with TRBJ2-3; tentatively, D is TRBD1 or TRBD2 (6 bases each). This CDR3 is CASSTGAGLTDTQYF. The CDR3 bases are TGTGCCAGCAGTACGGGGGCAGGTTTGACAGATACGCAGTATTTT.